Described below is a single T cell receptor (beta chain) sequence and its context. Trimming pared 0 bases from V and 0 bases from J, leaving 10 bases between. Germline CDR1 reads SGHDT; CDR2 reads YYEEEE. The CDR3 runs 16 residues. This sample is drawn from a study of blood T cell repertoires in COVID-19. On the study more broadly: The cDNA or gDNA used as material had been derived from T cells, B-cell-depleted T cells, or PBMCs.

Assay used: immunoSEQ multiplex PCR; TCRdb lists only in-frame clones, some missing. This table has 250,000 to 300,000 clones, approximately 86% appearing once. Sample: peripheral blood. This clonotype originated in a man between 18 and 35 years old with active or convalescent COVID-19. The V gene is TRBV5-6, the J gene TRBJ2-1; perhaps TRBD1 as D (6 bases). The CDR3 spells CASSLGGPLSYNEQFF. CDR3 bases: TGTGCCAGCAGCTTGGGGGGGCCTCTCTCCTACAATGAGCAGTTCTTC.